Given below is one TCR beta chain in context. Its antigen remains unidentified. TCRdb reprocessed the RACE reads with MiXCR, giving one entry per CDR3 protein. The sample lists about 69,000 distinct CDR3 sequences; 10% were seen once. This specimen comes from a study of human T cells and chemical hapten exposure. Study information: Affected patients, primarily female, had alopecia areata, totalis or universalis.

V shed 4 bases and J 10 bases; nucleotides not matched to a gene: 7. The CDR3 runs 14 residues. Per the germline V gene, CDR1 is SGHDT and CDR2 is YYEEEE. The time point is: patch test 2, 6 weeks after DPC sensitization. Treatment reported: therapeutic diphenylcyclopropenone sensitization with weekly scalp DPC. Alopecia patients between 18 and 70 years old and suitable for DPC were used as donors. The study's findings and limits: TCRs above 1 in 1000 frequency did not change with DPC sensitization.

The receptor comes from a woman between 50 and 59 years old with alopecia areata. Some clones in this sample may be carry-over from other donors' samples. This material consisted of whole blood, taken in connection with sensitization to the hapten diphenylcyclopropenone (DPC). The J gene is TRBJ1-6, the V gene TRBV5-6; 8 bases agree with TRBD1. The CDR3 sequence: CASSPLDRDSPLHF. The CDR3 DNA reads TGTGCCAGCAGCCCGCTGGACAGGGACTCACCCCTCCACTTT.